Listed below are T cell receptor beta chains from one sample, sequenced in a study of post-analysis software for immune sequencing data. TCRdb re-analysed the PCR reads in MiXCR, keeping a single row per CDR3 protein. The sample consists of hundreds of thousands of distinct CDR3 sequences, just under 30% of them appearing once. Sequenced material: blood. These receptors were taken from a girl aged 10 to 17 with multiple sclerosis. The CDR3 runs from the conserved cysteine through the conserved F or W. The order of the fields is V gene, D gene, clone size, J gene, CDR3 DNA, CDR3 protein. A D gene is named only where the DNA matches it firmly. For some rows the clone size is stated as once, few or many, or as a class when expanded; others skip it.

V: TRBV5-5
D: NA
size: NA
J: TRBJ2-7
DNA: TGTGCCAGCAGCTCGGGACCCTCCGAGCAGTACTTC
CDR3: CASSSGPSEQYF

V: TRBV6-4
D: NA
size: NA
J: TRBJ1-1
DNA: TGTGCCAGCAGTGAAACTGGGGCAGCTACTGAAGCTTTCTTT
CDR3: CASSETGAATEAFF

V: TRBV5-1
D: NA
size: NA
J: TRBJ2-3
DNA: TGCGCCAGCAGTGGGTGGCAACAGACCACAGATACGCAGTATTTT
CDR3: CASSGWQQTTDTQYF

V: TRBV6-5
D: NA
size: NA
J: TRBJ2-5
DNA: TGTGCCAGCAGGGAACAAGCGGGACAAGGGACCCAGTACTTC
CDR3: CASREQAGQGTQYF

V: TRBV6-1
D: NA
size: NA
J: TRBJ2-3
DNA: TGTGCCAGAAAACTCCCGAGCACAGATACGCAGTATTTT
CDR3: CARKLPSTDTQYF

V: TRBV20-1
D: NA
size: NA
J: TRBJ2-4
DNA: TGCAGTGCTAGGGACGAAAAACTAGCCAAAAACATTCAGTACTTC
CDR3: CSARDEKLAKNIQYF

V: TRBV3-1
D: NA
size: NA
J: TRBJ1-5
DNA: TGTGCCAGCAGCCAAGGGCGTTTTCAGACTAATCAGCCCCAGCATTTT
CDR3: CASSQGRFQTNQPQHF

V: TRBV7-9
D: NA
size: once
J: TRBJ1-6
DNA: TGTGCCAGCAGCCCCAGGGACGAGGCCCTCCACTTT
CDR3: CASSPRDEALHF

V: TRBV29-1
D: NA
size: few
J: TRBJ2-7
DNA: TGCAGCGTTGAATCCCCATCCTACGAGCAGTACTTC
CDR3: CSVESPSYEQYF

V: TRBV5-1
D: NA
size: many
J: TRBJ1-1
DNA: TGCGCCAGCAGCTTGGGAAGCACTGAAGCTTTCTTT
CDR3: CASSLGSTEAFF

V: TRBV7-9
D: NA
size: few
J: TRBJ2-7
DNA: TGTGCCAGCAGCTTGGGGGGCGGGAGCGGCGACGAGCAGTACTTC
CDR3: CASSLGGGSGDEQYF

V: TRBV12-3/TRBV12-4
D: TRBD1
size: NA
J: TRBJ2-7
DNA: TGTGCCAGCAGCTATAGGACAGGGGGCGCGACATTGGTCTACGAGCAGTACTTC
CDR3: CASSYRTGGATLVYEQYF

V: TRBV7-2
D: NA
size: few
J: TRBJ2-1
DNA: TGTGCCAGCAGCTGGGATAGCTCCTACAATGAGCAGTTCTTC
CDR3: CASSWDSSYNEQFF

V: TRBV5-1
D: NA
size: NA
J: TRBJ2-1
DNA: TGCGCCAGCAGCTCGATCCAGGGGCTCGGGCAGTTCTTC
CDR3: CASSSIQGLGQFF

V: TRBV28
D: NA
size: few
J: TRBJ2-5
DNA: TGTGCCAGCAGCCACTCTAGAGAGCAAGAGACCCAGTACTTC
CDR3: CASSHSREQETQYF

V: TRBV5-1
D: NA
size: NA
J: TRBJ1-1
DNA: TGCGCCAGCAGCTTGGAGACGGGGGCCGAAGCTTTCTTT
CDR3: CASSLETGAEAFF

V: TRBV5-1
D: NA
size: few
J: TRBJ2-1
DNA: TGCGCCAGCAGGGCGAGCGGGTCTCCCTCCTACAATGAGCAGTTCTTC
CDR3: CASRASGSPSYNEQFF

V: TRBV25-1
D: NA
size: few
J: TRBJ2-7
DNA: TGTGCCAGCAGTGCGAGCGTAGGGCAGGCCTACTCCTACGAGCAGTACTTC
CDR3: CASSASVGQAYSYEQYF

V: TRBV6-1
D: NA
size: NA
J: TRBJ1-4
DNA: TGTGCCAGCAGACGGGAGCAAGATGAAAAACTGTTTTTT
CDR3: CASRREQDEKLFF

V: TRBV6-6
D: NA
size: NA
J: TRBJ1-1
DNA: TGTGCCAGCAGGCCCGGACAGATGAACACTGAAGCTTTCTTT
CDR3: CASRPGQMNTEAFF

V: TRBV7-8
D: TRBD2
size: NA
J: TRBJ2-5
DNA: TGTGCCAGCAGCGCCGAGACTAGCGGGGAAGAGACCCAGTACTTC
CDR3: CASSAETSGEETQYF

V: TRBV11-2
D: TRBD2
size: NA
J: TRBJ2-5
DNA: TGTGCCAGCAGCTACCAGGGACTAGCGGGGAATGAGCAGTACTTC
CDR3: CASSYQGLAGNEQYF

V: TRBV20-1
D: NA
size: NA
J: TRBJ2-7
DNA: TGCAGTGTTAACGGAGCGGTCTACGAGCAGTACTTC
CDR3: CSVNGAVYEQYF

V: TRBV27
D: NA
size: few
J: TRBJ2-7
DNA: TGTGCCAGCAGTTTCCCTACGACAGGACAACCGAGGGAGCAGTACTTC
CDR3: CASSFPTTGQPREQYF

V: TRBV7-2
D: TRBD2
size: few
J: TRBJ2-5
DNA: TGTGCCAGCTCCGGCGGGAGGGCCCGGGAGACCCAGTACTTC
CDR3: CASSGGRARETQYF

V: TRBV6-5
D: NA
size: few
J: TRBJ2-3
DNA: TGTGCCAGCAGTTACTCGTCGGGGAGACTTCCCACAGATACGCAGTATTTT
CDR3: CASSYSSGRLPTDTQYF

V: TRBV4-3
D: NA
size: NA
J: TRBJ2-5
DNA: TGCGCCAGCAGCCAAGACCCAACGGTTGGGACCCAGTACTTC
CDR3: CASSQDPTVGTQYF

V: TRBV20-1
D: NA
size: once
J: TRBJ1-2
DNA: TGCAGTGCTAGGGGAAGGGACCGTTGGTCTAACTATGGCTACACCTTC
CDR3: CSARGRDRWSNYGYTF

V: TRBV6-5
D: NA
size: NA
J: TRBJ2-3
DNA: TGTGCCAGCAGATACTTGCCGGGACAAGGCACAGATACGCAGTATTTT
CDR3: CASRYLPGQGTDTQYF

V: TRBV12-3/TRBV12-4
D: NA
size: NA
J: TRBJ1-4
DNA: TGTGCCAGCAGTCCAAGCGGGATAGGAGAAAAACTGTTTTTT
CDR3: CASSPSGIGEKLFF

V: TRBV18
D: NA
size: NA
J: TRBJ2-6
DNA: TGTGCCAGCTCACCACCCCGTAGCTCTGGGGCCAACGTCCTGACTTTC
CDR3: CASSPPRSSGANVLTF

V: TRBV6-1
D: NA
size: NA
J: TRBJ2-3
DNA: TGTGCCAGCAGTGTCCGTACAGATACGCAGTATTTT
CDR3: CASSVRTDTQYF

V: TRBV14
D: TRBD2
size: NA
J: TRBJ2-2
DNA: TGTGCCAGCAGCCCCAGGGAGGGCACCGGGGAGCTGTTTTTT
CDR3: CASSPREGTGELFF

V: TRBV7-8
D: TRBD1
size: NA
J: TRBJ1-1
DNA: TGTGCCAGCAGCCTGAACAGGGGAGGCACTGAAGCTTTCTTT
CDR3: CASSLNRGGTEAFF

V: TRBV2
D: NA
size: few
J: TRBJ2-3
DNA: TGTGCCAACAGCGTCAGCACAGATACGCAGTATTTT
CDR3: CANSVSTDTQYF

V: TRBV29-1
D: NA
size: few
J: TRBJ1-5
DNA: TGCAGCGTTGTGGTTGCAGGCAACAATCAGCCCCAGCATTTT
CDR3: CSVVVAGNNQPQHF

V: TRBV10-3
D: TRBD1
size: many
J: TRBJ2-7
DNA: TGTGCCGCTGAGACAGGGACGGGCGAGCAGTACTTC
CDR3: CAAETGTGEQYF

V: TRBV4-3
D: NA
size: many
J: TRBJ2-4
DNA: TGCGCCAGCAGCCAAGATGAGGGAGGACTTATCGCGTACTTC
CDR3: CASSQDEGGLIAYF

V: TRBV5-1
D: NA
size: many
J: TRBJ2-1
DNA: TGCGCCAGCAGCTTGGCCGGTCATGAGCAGTTCTTC
CDR3: CASSLAGHEQFF

V: TRBV29-1
D: NA
size: NA
J: TRBJ2-1
DNA: TGCAGCGTAACCGGGTCCACGGCCGATGAGCAGTTCTTC
CDR3: CSVTGSTADEQFF

V: TRBV29-1
D: NA
size: NA
J: TRBJ2-3
DNA: TGCAGCGTTGGAGTCGGGGGCGCAGGCACAGATACGCAGTATTTT
CDR3: CSVGVGGAGTDTQYF

V: TRBV27
D: TRBD1
size: few
J: TRBJ2-3
DNA: TGTGCCAGCGGGGACAGGGGATACGGCACAGATACGCAGTATTTT
CDR3: CASGDRGYGTDTQYF

V: TRBV29-1
D: NA
size: once
J: TRBJ2-3
DNA: TGCAGCGTTAAACGAATGGCCGGAGATACGCAGTATTTT
CDR3: CSVKRMAGDTQYF

V: TRBV9
D: NA
size: NA
J: TRBJ1-1
DNA: TGTGCCAGCAGCCCTCCAGGGACTGAAGCTTTCTTT
CDR3: CASSPPGTEAFF

V: TRBV7-2
D: NA
size: few
J: TRBJ2-5
DNA: TGTGCCAGCAGCTTAGACATGAATCAGAAGACCCAGTACTTC
CDR3: CASSLDMNQKTQYF

V: TRBV12-3/TRBV12-4
D: NA
size: NA
J: TRBJ2-1
DNA: TGTGCCAGCATTAAAGCCTCCGCGGATGAGCAGTTCTTC
CDR3: CASIKASADEQFF

V: TRBV10-3
D: NA
size: many
J: TRBJ2-3
DNA: TGTGCCATCAGTGATGATGGAGATACGCAGTATTTT
CDR3: CAISDDGDTQYF

V: TRBV12-3/TRBV12-4
D: TRBD1
size: few
J: TRBJ2-1
DNA: TGTGCCAGCAGTTCCCCCCGGGGACAGGGAATCTACAATGAGCAGTTCTTC
CDR3: CASSSPRGQGIYNEQFF

V: TRBV4-3
D: NA
size: NA
J: TRBJ1-6
DNA: TGCGCCAGCAGCCCTGGGGCAGGGAGTTCACCCCTCCACTTT
CDR3: CASSPGAGSSPLHF